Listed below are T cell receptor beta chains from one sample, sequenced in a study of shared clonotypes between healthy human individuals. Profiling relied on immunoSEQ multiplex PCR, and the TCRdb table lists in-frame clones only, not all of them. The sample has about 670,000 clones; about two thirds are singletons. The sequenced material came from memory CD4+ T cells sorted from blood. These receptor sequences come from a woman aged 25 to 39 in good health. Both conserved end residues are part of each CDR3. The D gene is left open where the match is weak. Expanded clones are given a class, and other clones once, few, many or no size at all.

CASSEPQGARKEAFF,TGTGCCAGCAGTGAGCCACAGGGGGCGCGAAAAGAGGCTTTCTTT,TRBD1,-,TRBV6-1,TRBJ1-1
CASSGPSASGANVLTF,TGTGCCAGCAGTGGACCCTCAGCCTCTGGGGCCAACGTCCTGACTTTC,-,-,TRBV28,TRBJ2-6
CASSIRGISGELFF,TGTGCCAGTAGTATTCGGGGAATTTCCGGGGAGCTGTTTTTT,-,-,TRBV19,TRBJ2-2
CASSFIFGTGLGQPQHF,TGTGCCAGCAGTTTTATATTCGGGACAGGGTTAGGACAGCCCCAGCATTTT,TRBD1,once,TRBV27,TRBJ1-5
CASSLSVAGFEKLFF,TGTGCCAGCAGTTTATCGGTGGCAGGGTTTGAAAAACTGTTTTTT,-,once,TRBV27,TRBJ1-4
CASRGDSRAHTQYF,TGTGCCAGCAGGGGGGACAGCCGGGCCCATACGCAGTATTTT,TRBD1,-,TRBV2,TRBJ2-3
CASSGRAGSQYF,TGTGCCAGCAGCGGGAGGGCGGGGTCCCAGTACTTC,-,-,TRBV9,TRBJ2-5
CSLTRTSGWTDTQYF,TGCAGCTTAACCCGGACTAGCGGGTGGACAGATACGCAGTATTTT,TRBD2,-,TRBV29-1,TRBJ2-3
CASSKDKSYTF,TGTGCCAGCAGCAAAGATAAGAGCTACACCTTC,-,-,TRBV21-1,TRBJ1-2
CASSYERRSYEQYF,TGTGCCAGCAGTTACGAGCGCAGGTCCTACGAGCAGTACTTC,-,once,TRBV6-5,TRBJ2-7
CASGYYGYTF,TGTGCCAGCGGCTACTATGGCTACACCTTC,-,-,TRBV6-1,TRBJ1-2
CASSGTGGPSRIYEQYF,TGTGCCAGCAGCGGGACAGGGGGGCCTTCCCGTATCTACGAGCAGTACTTC,TRBD1,once,TRBV5-4,TRBJ2-7
CASQNSDTYEQYF,TGTGCCAGCCAGAACAGCGACACCTACGAGCAGTACTTC,-,-,TRBV6-6,TRBJ2-7
CASSRQGFAEAFF,TGTGCCAGCAGTAGACAGGGGTTTGCTGAAGCTTTCTTT,TRBD1,-,TRBV27,TRBJ1-1
CASSPGSNQPQHF,TGTGCCAGCTCACCGGGCAGCAATCAGCCCCAGCATTTT,-,-,TRBV18,TRBJ1-5
CASTQKTAVYNEQFF,TGTGCCAGTACCCAGAAAACGGCAGTCTACAATGAGCAGTTCTTC,-,-,TRBV19,TRBJ2-1
CASIRERDRYEQYF,TGTGCCAGCATCCGCGAGCGGGATCGGTACGAGCAGTACTTC,TRBD2,-,TRBV6-5,TRBJ2-7
CASSLGEDYGYTF,TGCGCCAGCAGCCTGGGGGAGGACTATGGCTACACCTTC,-,-,TRBV5-1,TRBJ1-2
CAISEANEQYF,TGTGCCATCAGTGAAGCCAACGAGCAGTACTTC,-,-,TRBV10-3,TRBJ2-7
CASSSDYTYEQYF,TGTGCCAGCAGCTCGGACTACACCTACGAGCAGTACTTC,-,-,TRBV11-2,TRBJ2-7
CASSLVVNQPQHF,TGTGCCAGCAGCTTAGTTGTTAATCAGCCCCAGCATTTT,-,-,TRBV5-8,TRBJ1-5
CASSYTSPVDGEQFF,TGTGCCAGCAGTTATACTAGCCCGGTGGACGGTGAGCAGTTCTTC,-,-,TRBV6-5,TRBJ2-1
CSSGTSREGIQYF,TGCAGCTCCGGGACTAGCAGAGAGGGCATTCAGTACTTC,TRBD2,-,TRBV29-1,TRBJ2-4
CASSDTVRGFNEQFF,TGTGCCAGCAGCGACACGGTCAGGGGCTTCAATGAGCAGTTCTTC,-,-,TRBV11-3,TRBJ2-1
CASTRTGGTEAFF,TGTGCCAGCACCCGGACAGGGGGCACTGAAGCTTTCTTT,TRBD1,-,TRBV28,TRBJ1-1
CASSIVSWQDNQPQHF,TGTGCCAGTAGTATAGTATCTTGGCAGGACAATCAGCCCCAGCATTTT,-,few,TRBV19,TRBJ1-5
CASSPPLPTGGYGYTF,TGTGCCAGCAGCCCTCCCCTCCCGACAGGGGGCTATGGCTACACCTTC,TRBD1,-,TRBV7-9,TRBJ1-2
CASSPDFSSTDTQYF,TGTGCCAGCAGCCCTGACTTTTCTAGCACAGATACGCAGTATTTT,-,-,TRBV7-2,TRBJ2-3
CASSLGGHPEQYF,TGTGCCAGCAGCTTAGGGGGACATCCCGAGCAGTACTTC,-,once,TRBV11-2,TRBJ2-7
CASSSLSAEQYF,TGTGCCAGCTCTTCTCTTAGCGCCGAGCAGTACTTC,-,-,TRBV18,TRBJ2-7
CASGRLAGGLCAVF,TGTGCCAGCGGGCGACTAGCGGGAGGGCTGTGCGCGGTCTTC,-,-,TRBV21-1,TRBJ2-1
CATQGGNGIDTDTQYF,TGCGCCACCCAAGGCGGTAACGGGATAGATACAGATACGCAGTATTTT,-,-,TRBV5-1,TRBJ2-3
CASSDPRTSYEQYF,TGTGCCAGCAGTGACCCCCGGACTAGCTACGAGCAGTACTTC,TRBD2,-,TRBV6-6,TRBJ2-7
CASSLEEVTAKFF,TGTGCCAGCAGCTTGGAGGAGGTTACGGCGAAGTTCTTC,-,-,TRBV5-8,TRBJ2-1
CASSLTGGGVGGTEAFF,TGTGCCAGCAGCTTAACGGGAGGAGGGGTAGGTGGCACTGAAGCTTTCTTT,-,-,TRBV7-3,TRBJ1-1
CASNTGSTDTQYF,TGCGCCAGCAACACAGGAAGCACAGATACGCAGTATTTT,-,-,TRBV5-1,TRBJ2-3
CASRGTSTDTQYF,TGTGCCAGCAGGGGGACTAGCACAGATACGCAGTATTTT,-,-,TRBV6-1,TRBJ2-3
CASSSGGQSYEQYF,TGTGCCAGCAGTTCAGGGGGTCAGTCCTACGAGCAGTACTTC,TRBD1,few,TRBV27,TRBJ2-7
CASSPGQEGAIQYF,TGTGCCAGCAGCCCTGGACAGGAGGGGGCCATTCAGTACTTC,-,-,TRBV7-9,TRBJ2-4
CASSDGLAGGPYNEQFF,TGTGCCAGTAGTGATGGACTAGCGGGAGGGCCGTACAATGAGCAGTTCTTC,TRBD2,-,TRBV19,TRBJ2-1
CAISVQGGTEAFF,TGTGCCATCAGTGTTCAGGGAGGAACTGAAGCTTTCTTT,-,-,TRBV10-3,TRBJ1-1
CASRLGRDEKLFF,TGTGCCAGCAGACTTGGGAGAGATGAAAAACTGTTTTTT,-,-,TRBV2,TRBJ1-4
CATDQGLSAEAFF,TGTGCCACCGACCAGGGATTGTCGGCTGAAGCTTTCTTT,-,few,TRBV6-1,TRBJ1-1
CASSQGASGKGEQYF,TGCGCCAGCAGCCAAGGGGCTAGCGGGAAGGGCGAGCAGTACTTC,TRBD2,-,TRBV4-1,TRBJ2-7
CASSILGSGQPQHF,TGTGCCAGTAGTATTCTGGGGTCGGGTCAGCCCCAGCATTTT,-,-,TRBV19,TRBJ1-5
CASVLTGGTYEQYF,TGTGCCAGCGTACTAACCGGAGGAACCTACGAGCAGTACTTC,-,-,TRBV28,TRBJ2-7
CASSLRVGSYNEQFF,TGCGCCAGCAGCCTTAGAGTAGGGTCCTACAATGAGCAGTTCTTC,-,-,TRBV5-1,TRBJ2-1
CASSPTGGQVSGTIYF,TGTGCCAGCAGCCCGACCGGGGGGCAGGTTTCGGGCACCATATATTTT,-,-,TRBV7-8,TRBJ1-3
CASSVPWGNTEAFF,TGTGCCAGCAGTGTACCATGGGGCAACACTGAAGCTTTCTTT,-,-,TRBV2,TRBJ1-1
CASSSGREGNQPQHF,TGTGCCAGCAGCAGCGGACGAGAGGGCAATCAGCCCCAGCATTTT,-,-,TRBV7-9,TRBJ1-5
CASSPQGTANEPQHF,TGTGCCAGCAGCCCCCAGGGGACAGCTAATGAGCCCCAGCATTTT,TRBD1,-,TRBV6-6,TRBJ1-5
CASSFWTGKTKLFF,TGTGCCAGCAGCTTCTGGACAGGGAAGACAAAACTGTTTTTT,TRBD1,-,TRBV5-6,TRBJ1-4
CASSLGGANTGELFF,TGTGCCAGCAGTTTAGGGGGAGCTAACACCGGGGAGCTGTTTTTT,-,-,TRBV28,TRBJ2-2
CASRYPTATGVRGYTF,TGTGCCAGCAGGTATCCAACGGCAACAGGGGTGAGGGGCTACACCTTC,TRBD1,-,TRBV6-4,TRBJ1-2
CAGHKGMRGTSPYEQYF,TGTGCCGGACACAAAGGGATGCGGGGGACTAGCCCCTACGAGCAGTACTTC,TRBD2,-,TRBV30,TRBJ2-7